The sequence of this TCR beta chain was determined in a study of blood T cell repertoires in COVID-19. Trimming took 4 bases from V and 0 from J, leaving 14 bases between them. CDR1 and CDR2 from the germline V gene are SGHRS and YFSETQ. The CDR3 loop spans 15 amino acids. In the study's own analysis: Reference gene primer amplification gave nucleated cell count estimates. The data were produced by immunoSEQ multiplex PCR, yet TCRdb's version contains in-frame clones alone and is incomplete. D and trimming come from the DNA, and the V and J calls and clone size come from that table. Of 10,000 to 15,000 clones in the sample, roughly 78% were seen once.

This TCR came from a human donor in a cohort sampled during active COVID-19. The chain employs TRBV5-1 and TRBJ2-7; weak D call: TRBD2 (5 bases). The sample consisted of peripheral blood. In DNA, the CDR3 is TGCGCCAGCAGCGTGCTCGGGGAACCCTCCTACGAGCAGTACTTC. This codes for CASSVLGEPSYEQYF.